One and the same sample provided the 27 T cell receptor beta chains below, sequenced in a study of breast tumors, draining lymph nodes, adjacent tissues. Breast cancer patients provided tissue from their axillary draining lymph nodes. MiXCR, applied by TCRdb to the multiplex PCR reads, yields one record per CDR3 protein. This table has some 170,000 distinct CDR3 sequences, about 33% appearing once. The sequencing sample was made of axillary lymph node tissue. Receptor source: a female donor with breast cancer. Some clones in this sample may be carry-over from other donors' samples.

Many counts were recorded for this clonotype. This rearrangement joins TRBV11-2 to TRBJ2-2; D assignment may be TRBD1 or TRBD2 (5 bases each). This CDR3 contains 15 residues. Germline V CDR1 and CDR2: SGHAT, FQNNGV. Deletions cut 2 bases from V and 6 bases from J, with 13 bases between. The CDR3 is CASSLRGVVAGELFF. The CDR3 nucleotides read TGTGCCAGCAGCTTACGAGGGGTCGTGGCCGGGGAGCTGTTTTTT. Variable domain in full (rest from reference TRBV11-2 and TRBJ2-2): EAGVAQSPRYKIIEKRQSVAFWCNPISGHATLYWYQQILGQGPKLLIQFQNNGVVDDSQLPKDRFSAERLKGVDSTLKIQPAKLEDSAVYLCASSLRGVVAGELFFGEGSRLTVL.

This clonotype was counted many times. The J gene is TRBJ2-1, the V gene TRBV10-1, with TRBD2 matching over 10 bases. V dropped 4 bases and J dropped 7; count of bases not matched to a gene: 10. The CDR3 is 16 amino acids. Looked up from germline, CDR1 is WNHNN and CDR2 is SYGVQD (reference sequence). The CDR3 spells CASSVGLAGASNEQFF. The CDR3 nucleotides read TGCGCCAGCAGTGTAGGGCTAGCGGGGGCGTCGAATGAGCAGTTCTTC.

This clonotype was observed many times. The chain uses TRBV4-3 and TRBJ2-5, with 16 bases lining up with TRBD2. V dropped 1 base and J dropped 2; count of bases not matched to a gene: 7. Germline CDR1 reads LGHNA; CDR2 reads YSLEER. This CDR3 is built from 19 residues. This CDR3 reads CASSQGWGLAGGGQETQYF. The CDR3 DNA reads TGCGCCAGCAGCCAAGGTTGGGGACTAGCGGGAGGGGGGCAAGAGACCCAGTACTTC.

A word on this clonotype: Being one base from a much bigger clone, this may be a read error. The V call is TRBV18, the J call TRBJ2-5; TRBD2 matches 9 bases. Germline-derived CDR1 and CDR2 are KGHSH and LQKENI. This CDR3 is built from 16 residues. CDR3 amino acids: CASSPRQREAQGTQYF. The CDR3 nucleotides read TGTGCCAGCTCACCAAGGCAGCGGGAGGCCCAAGGGACCCAGTACTTC.

This clonotype was counted many times. The rearrangement links TRBV20-1 to TRBJ2-7; no definite D call. This CDR3 region has 18 residues. Germline loops: CDR1 DFQATT, CDR2 SNEGSKA (reference sequence). Trimming took 2 bases from V and 2 from J, leaving 25 bases between them. CDR3 in amino acids: CSARPYIPIATAAYEQYF. CDR3 sequence (DNA): TGCAGTGCTAGACCTTACATCCCCATCGCGACCGCCGCCTACGAGCAGTACTTC.

This clonotype was seen just once. Possible read error: a much larger clone is one base away. The genes are TRBV11-2 and TRBJ2-7; possibly TRBD1 for D (5 bases). V lost 11 bases and J lost 8, with 19 bases in between. The CDR3 length is 12 residues. Germline lookup yields CDR1 SGHAT and CDR2 FQNNGV. In DNA, the CDR3 is TGTGCCTGCACCTTTCCCGCAGGGAAGCAGTACTTC. Translated: CACTFPAGKQYF.

This clonotype was detected ten times or more. V gene TRBV24-1 combines with J gene TRBJ1-4; possibly TRBD1 for D (6 bases). CDR3 length: 13 amino acids. V was cut by 7 bases and J by 8 bases, with 13 bases left in between. Germline assignment: CDR1 KGHDR and CDR2 SFDVKD. The CDR3 reads CATSSTGSEKLFF. The DNA of the CDR3 is TGTGCCACCAGCTCGACAGGTTCAGAAAAACTGTTTTTT.

CDR3 amino acids: CATSRDRGWSETQYF. The CDR3 DNA reads TGTGCCACCAGCAGAGACAGGGGGTGGAGCGAGACCCAGTACTTC. The chain joins TRBV15 to TRBJ2-5; 7 positions agree with TRBD1. Per the germline V gene, CDR1 is LNHNV and CDR2 is YYDKDF (reference sequence). Trimming removed 0 bases from V and 5 bases from J; junction bases left unmatched: 6. This CDR3 comprises 15 residues. The variable domain in full, completed from reference TRBV15 and TRBJ2-5, reads DAMVIQNPRYQVTQFGKPVTLSCSQTLNHNVMYWYQQKSSQAPKLLFHYYDKDFNNEADTPDNFQSRRPNTSFCFLDIRSPGLGDTAMYLCATSRDRGWSETQYFGPGTRLLVL.

This clonotype showed up just a few times. A read error may be the cause here, since a much bigger clone is one base away. The chain couples TRBV20-1 to TRBJ2-3; the D call may be TRBD1 or TRBD2 (5 bases each). Germline CDR1 is DFQATT and CDR2 is SNEGSKA (reference sequence). The length of the CDR3 is 12 residues. The CDR3: CSILRGIDTPYF. The CDR3 coding sequence is TGCAGTATATTGAGGGGCATAGATACGCCGTATTTT.

Comment on this clonotype: A clone one base away is much larger, so this may be a read error. The chain combines TRBV6-1 with TRBJ1-4; no reliable D call. The CDR3 runs 14 residues. Trimming pared 5 bases from V and 5 bases from J, leaving 12 bases between. The germline gives CDR1 MNHNS, CDR2 SASEGT. In DNA, the CDR3 is TGTGCCAGCAGTTCCTGGGTCAGCAATGAAAAACTGTTTTTT. Translated: CASSSWVSNEKLFF.

This clonotype was counted between two and nine times. A much larger clone differs by one base, so this may be a read error. This sequence joins TRBV7-3 and TRBJ2-3; TRBD1 might be the D (5 bases). The CDR3 has 17 residues. Germline CDR1 is SGHTA and CDR2 is FQGTGA. The CDR3 DNA sequence: TGTGCCAGCAGCTTAACAGTAGGGGCAGGCGTAACAGATCCGCAGTATTTT. The encoded protein is CASSLTVGAGVTDPQYF.

At least ten counts were recorded for this clonotype. CDR3 protein: CATSKDGGLFYEQYF. The CDR3 DNA sequence: TGTGCCACCAGCAAAGATGGGGGTTTATTCTACGAGCAGTACTTC. The V and J genes are TRBV15 and TRBJ2-7; D possibly matches TRBD1 or TRBD2 (5 bases each). CDR1 is LNHNV and CDR2 is YYDKDF in the germline V gene (reference sequence). V lost 4 bases to trimming and J lost 3 bases, with 16 bases between them. The CDR3 contains 15 residues.

This clonotype was seen a handful of times. The chain joins TRBV7-2 to TRBJ2-4; D is tentatively TRBD1 or TRBD2 (6 bases each). Germline loops: CDR1 SGHTA, CDR2 FQGNSA. The CDR3 spans 20 residues. Trimming left V 4 bases short and J 1 base short, with 26 bases between. The CDR3 sequence: CASSSRVAEGGDVAKNIQYF. The CDR3 coding sequence is TGTGCCAGCAGCTCCCGAGTAGCGGAGGGGGGTGATGTGGCCAAAAACATTCAGTACTTC.

This clonotype has at least ten counts. The rearrangement joins TRBV2 to TRBJ1-6; tentatively, D is TRBD1 (5 bases). There are 14 residues in the CDR3. From germline, CDR1 is SNHLY and CDR2 FYNNEI. V was pared by 2 bases and J by 7 bases, with 9 bases between. The CDR3 DNA sequence: TGTGCCAGCAGTGAATCTGGGGGGAATTCACCCCTCCACTTT. This gives the protein CASSESGGNSPLHF.

The chain links TRBV11-2 to TRBJ1-6; unclear D gene. V lost 8 bases to trimming and J lost 10 bases, with 12 bases between them. Germline V gene data show CDR1 as SGHAT and CDR2 as FQNNGV. The CDR3 is 12 residues long. The CDR3 region has the DNA TGTGCCAGCTTGGCCCCAAAATCACCCCTCCACTTT. Its translation: CASLAPKSPLHF.

This clonotype was detected ten times or more. The chain employs TRBV12-3 or TRBV12-4 and TRBJ2-2, with TRBD2 as a possible D gene (6 bases). This CDR3 region has 13 residues. Trimming removed 6 bases from V and 8 bases from J, with 13 bases in between. The CDR3 is CASRLTSLGELFF. The CDR3 DNA reads TGTGCCAGCAGACTTACTAGCCTGGGGGAGCTGTTTTTT.

This clonotype appeared a few times. The chain combines TRBV5-4 with TRBJ1-2; perhaps TRBD1 as D (6 bases). The V gene's germline CDR1 is SGHNT and CDR2 YYREEE (reference sequence). V gave up 0 bases and J gave up 8 bases, with 14 bases separating them. This CDR3 spans 14 amino acids. This CDR3 is CASSLGDTVGGYTF. The CDR3 DNA reads as TGTGCCAGCAGCTTGGGGGACACGGTCGGGGGCTACACCTTC.

This clonotype was observed at least ten times. The chain uses TRBV19 and TRBJ1-2; D is unresolved. Per germline, CDR1 LNHDA and CDR2 SQIVND (reference sequence). Trimming removed 3 bases at V and 0 bases at J, with 8 bases between. The CDR3 runs 14 residues. The CDR3 loop is CASSIPGSNYGYTF. In DNA, the CDR3 is TGTGCCAGTAGTATTCCGGGGTCTAACTATGGCTACACCTTC. Filled out from reference TRBV19 and TRBJ1-2, the complete variable domain reads DGGITQSPKYLFRKEGQNVTLSCEQNLNHDAMYWYRQDPGQGLRLIYYSQIVNDFQKGDIAEGYSVSREKKESFPLTVTSAQKNPTAFYLCASSIPGSNYGYTFGSGTRLTVV.

In this sample, this clonotype turned up many times. The V call is TRBV7-9, the J call TRBJ1-5; D gene uncertain. CDR1 is SEHNR and CDR2 is FQNEAQ in the germline V gene (reference sequence). The CDR3 sequence is 14 residues long. Trimming cost V 2 bases and J 1 base, with 6 bases left between them. The DNA for the CDR3 is TGTGCCAGCAGCTTATCCCCAAGCAATCAGCCCCAGCATTTT. Translating gives CASSLSPSNQPQHF.

On this clonotype: A much more abundant neighbour one base away suggests this may be a read error. The V call is TRBV11-3, the J call TRBJ2-7, with D maybe TRBD2 (5 bases). Germline CDR1 reads SGHNT; CDR2 reads YENEEA. CDR3 length equals 13 residues. V was clipped by 3 bases and J by 6 bases, with 12 bases between them. CDR3 protein: CASSLGQEAEQYF. CDR3 nucleotide sequence: TGTGCCAGCAGCTTGGGTCAGGAGGCCGAGCAGTACTTC.

Ten or more counts support this clonotype. V gene TRBV6-6 combines with J gene TRBJ2-5, with D possibly TRBD1 on 8 matching bases. Trimming shortened V by 4 bases and J by 2 bases, and 20 bases separated the two germline ends. CDR1 is MNHNY, CDR2 SVGAGI, per germline (reference sequence). The CDR3 has 17 amino acids. The CDR3 spells CASSLLFGQGGQETQYF. CDR3 nucleotide sequence: TGTGCCAGCAGTTTGCTCTTTGGACAGGGAGGGCAAGAGACCCAGTACTTC.

This clonotype was counted many times. As DNA, the CDR3 is TGTGCCAGCGTATCCTTTTCGGGGGGTTACGAGCAGTACTTC. As protein: CASVSFSGGYEQYF. The rearrangement uses TRBV28 and TRBJ2-7; 7 positions match TRBD2. CDR3 length: 14 amino acids. V shed 8 bases, J shed 4 bases, and the junction held 11 bases outside the gene matches. Germline loops: CDR1 MDHEN, CDR2 SYDVKM.

About this clonotype: A read error may account for a junction end that differs from germline. The chain joins TRBV7-2 to TRBJ1-6, with 7 bases fitting TRBD1. This CDR3 has 15 residues. CDR1 SGHTA and CDR2 FQGNSA come from the germline V gene. The CDR3 sequence is CASRRGTAYNSPLHF. CDR3 bases: TGTGCCAGCAGGCGAGGGACAGCCTACAATTCACCCCTCCACTTT.

This clonotype was observed at least ten times. One junction end does not reproduce the germline sequence, and a read error may be involved. This sequence joins TRBV9 and TRBJ2-3, with D possibly TRBD2 on 6 matching bases. Germline values: CDR1 SGDLS, CDR2 YYNGEE. The length of the CDR3 is 9 residues. CDR3 DNA: TGTGCCAGCAGCCCGGAGGGGCCTTTT. Its protein is CASSPEGPF.

This clonotype was picked up many times. The chain is built from TRBV2 and TRBJ1-5; D gene uncertain. Germline V gene lookup returns CDR1 SNHLY and CDR2 FYNNEI. The CDR3 has 13 residues. Trimming took 7 bases from V and 0 from J, leaving 7 bases between them. CDR3 protein: CASKGNSNQPQHF. The CDR3 nucleotides read TGTGCCAGCAAAGGGAATAGCAATCAGCCCCAGCATTTT.

This clonotype was seen many times. The chain recombines TRBV19 with TRBJ2-1; no clear D gene. Germline V gives CDR1 LNHDA, CDR2 SQIVND (reference sequence). Trimming pared 6 bases from V and 0 bases from J, leaving 15 bases between. The CDR3 runs to 16 residues. The CDR3, as DNA: TGTGCCAGTAGCCTCCGGAGTAGGAGCTCCTACAATGAGCAGTTCTTC. This encodes CASSLRSRSSYNEQFF.

Turning to this clonotype: Its ends do not fully match the called genes, so a read error is possible. This chain uses TRBV28 with TRBJ2-7; no definite D call. The CDR3 is 15 residues long. Germline CDR1 MDHEN, CDR2 SYDVKM. The CDR3 nucleotides are TGTGCCAGCAGGGAACGGGTACTAAGATTAGGCGAGCAGTGCTTC. It translates to CASRERVLRLGEQCF.